Below are 7 T cell receptor beta chains sequenced from a single sample in a study of T cells in Graves' hyperthyroidism and ophthalmopathy. The investigators amplified TCR beta CDR3 regions from RNA transcripts. The TCR CDR3 was amplified in a first-round RT-PCR using the HTBI primer set. TCRdb passed the multiplex PCR reads through MiXCR, listing each CDR3 protein once. The data show about 350,000 distinct CDR3 sequences, with about 18% seen just once and 3.7% held by the top ten. Sequenced sample: blood. These receptor sequences come from a young woman with Graves' hyperthyroidism.

In its sample, this clonotype was seen many times. This rearrangement joins TRBV20-1 to TRBJ2-7; the D is unclear. CDR1 is DFQATT and CDR2 is SNEGSKA in the germline V gene (reference sequence). This CDR3 region has 15 residues. V gave up 3 bases and J gave up 2 bases, with 17 bases separating them. CDR3 nucleotides: TGCAGTGCTAGTGATGATAGCCGGGCACCCTACGAGCAGTACTTC. Translating gives CSASDDSRAPYEQYF.

V is TRBV9 and J is TRBJ1-6; maybe TRBD1 (5 bases). Trimming shortened V by 4 bases and J by 9 bases, and 14 bases separated the two germline ends. The CDR3 has 14 residues. Germline V gene sequence: CDR1 SGDLS, CDR2 YYNGEE. The CDR3 protein is CASSRAGASSPLHF. DNA for the CDR3: TGTGCCAGCAGCCGTGCCGGGGCGTCTTCACCCCTCCACTTT. The full variable domain, its missing parts supplied by reference TRBV9 and TRBJ1-6, is DSGVTQTPKHLITATGQRVTLRCSPRSGDLSVYWYQQSLDQGLQFLIQYYNGEERAKGNILERFSAQQFPDLHSELNLSSLELGDSALYFCASSRAGASSPLHFGNGTRLTVT.

In this sample, this clonotype turned up many times. The V and J genes are TRBV12-3 or TRBV12-4 and TRBJ2-7, with D possibly being TRBD1 (6 bases). Deletions cut 7 bases from V and 5 bases from J, with 9 bases between. CDR3 length: 11 residues. Here the CDR3 DNA reads TGTGCCAGCAATAAGGGGGACGAGCAGTACTTC. It codes for CASNKGDEQYF.

This clonotype was observed many times. The V call is TRBV6-5, the J call TRBJ2-2, with 12 nucleotides matching TRBD2. The CDR3 is 15 residues long. After removal of 6 bases from V and 8 bases from J, the junction contained 7 bases not matched to a gene. Germline V gene data show CDR1 as MNHEY and CDR2 as SVGAGI. DNA of the CDR3: TGTGCCAGCAGATCTAGCGGGGGGGCAGTTGGGGAGCTGTTTTTT. Translated, it gives CASRSSGGAVGELFF.

This clonotype came up many times. V and J are TRBV7-9 and TRBJ2-5; TRBD2 aligns across 8 bases. V was clipped by 5 bases and J by 3 bases; unmatched bases: 5. The germline V gene encodes CDR1 SEHNR and CDR2 FQNEAQ (reference sequence). The CDR3 is 14 amino acids. The CDR3 nucleotides are TGTGCCAGCAGCCCCTCGGGGGGGAAAGAGACCCAGTACTTC. This translates into CASSPSGGKETQYF.

This clonotype was seen many times. The chain recombines TRBV11-1 with TRBJ1-5; a weak D match, TRBD1 (5 bases). V lost 5 bases and J lost 1, with 15 bases in between. Germline V gene data show CDR1 as SGHAT and CDR2 as FQDESV (reference sequence). The length of the CDR3 is 16 residues. The CDR3, as DNA: TGTGCCAGCAGCCCCTTTGGGAGGGACAGCAATCAGCCCCAGCATTTT. As protein: CASSPFGRDSNQPQHF.

This chain links TRBV11-2 with TRBJ1-1; D might be TRBD1 (6 bases). Trimming left V 5 bases short and J 1 base short, with 17 bases between. CDR3 length: 16 residues. CDR1 is SGHAT, CDR2 FQNNGV, per germline. The CDR3, as DNA: TGTGCCAGCAGCACCGAGACAGGACTCCCGAACACTGAAGCTTTCTTT. Translating gives CASSTETGLPNTEAFF.